This TCR beta chain was captured in a study of CXCR3-negative and CXCR3-positive naive CD8 T cells. The length of the CDR3 is 16 residues. CDR1 is LGHDT and CDR2 is YNNKEL in the germline V gene (reference sequence). The authors made the TRB cDNA libraries by 5' RACE using UMI labels. TCRdb reprocessed the 5' RACE reads and reports one entry per CDR3 protein, with no DNA. With 150,000 or so distinct CDR3 sequences in the sample, the ten largest clones hold 0.29%. The clonotype originates from a human donor in good health. Some clones in this sample may be carry-over from other donors' samples. The sample taken for sequencing was naive CXCR3- CD8+ T cells from blood. The subset is: CD45RO-CCR7+CD27+CD95- naive CD8+ T cells lacking CXCR3 (TNR3-). The chain joins TRBV3-1 to TRBJ1-1. This CDR3 reads CASSQDNGMTRNKAFF. The complete variable domain, with remaining parts taken from reference TRBV3-1 and TRBJ1-1, reads DTAVSQTPKYLVTQMGNDKSIKCEQNLGHDTMYWYKQDSKKFLKIMFSYNNKELIINETVPNRFSPKSPDKAHLNLHINSLELGDSAVYFCASSQDNGMTRNKAFFGQGTRLTVV.